One and the same sample provided the 10 T cell receptor beta chains below, sequenced in a study of blood T cell repertoires in COVID-19. The assay was immunoSEQ multiplex PCR, and TCRdb's table has in-frame clones only and misses some. This repertoire shows tens of thousands of clones, roughly 90% found once; its top ten account for over 0.95%. The sequencing input was peripheral blood. Receptors originate from a woman aged 55-70 years with acute or convalescent COVID-19.

The chain employs TRBV9 and TRBJ2-1; 10 bases align to TRBD2. V was clipped by 4 bases and J by 8 bases; unmatched bases: 18. From germline, CDR1 is SGDLS and CDR2 YYNGEE. The CDR3 has 18 residues. The CDR3 bases are TGTGCCAGCAGCCCACCCGCCAGGACTAGCGGAACTCTGGATGAGCAGTTCTTC. This translates into CASSPPARTSGTLDEQFF.

The V and J genes are TRBV25-1 and TRBJ1-2; D possibly corresponds to TRBD1 (6 bases). Germline V gene sequence: CDR1 MGHDK, CDR2 SYGVNS. The length of the CDR3 is 14 residues. V dropped 4 bases and J dropped 1 base, with 10 bases sitting between them. CDR3 in amino acids: CASSAAGDNYGYTF. CDR3 nucleotides: TGTGCCAGCAGTGCGGCAGGGGATAACTATGGCTACACCTTC.

The genes are TRBV6-6 and TRBJ2-7; D remains unclear. Germline V gene data show CDR1 as MNHNY and CDR2 as SVGAGI (reference sequence). This CDR3 contains 13 residues. Trimming left V 2 bases short and J 3 bases short, with 8 bases between. The CDR3 region is CASSYGDFYEQYV. In DNA, the CDR3 is TGTGCCAGCAGTTACGGTGACTTCTACGAGCAGTACGTC.

The V call is TRBV5-6, the J call TRBJ1-5; TRBD1 agrees at 11 bases. Trimming took 2 bases from V and 4 from J; bases not matched to a gene: 2. The CDR3 totals 15 residues. Germline V lookup: CDR1 SGHDT, CDR2 YYEEEE. CDR3 loop: CASSLGTGGNQPQHF. The CDR3 coding sequence is TGTGCCAGCAGCTTAGGGACAGGGGGGAATCAGCCCCAGCATTTT.

V is TRBV24-1 and J is TRBJ2-7; 8 bases are a match to TRBD1. CDR1 KGHDR and CDR2 SFDVKD come from the germline V gene. J lost 0 bases, V lost 7 bases, and 13 bases had no gene match. This CDR3 is 17 amino acids long. The CDR3 nucleotides are TGTGCCACCAGACCGGGACAGGTTGGGCCCTGCTCCTACGAGCAGTACGTC. Residues: CATRPGQVGPCSYEQYV.

V is TRBV5-4 and J is TRBJ1-6; TRBD1 matches at 8 bases. The CDR3 is made up of 15 amino acids. V was pared by 1 base and J by 9 bases, with 6 bases of the junction left unmatched. From germline, CDR1 is SGHNT and CDR2 YYREEE (reference sequence). CDR3 nucleotide sequence: TGTGCCAGCAGCTTGAACGACAGGGGAAGTTCACCCCTCCACTTT. Translation gives CASSLNDRGSSPLHF.

The chain recombines TRBV7-2 with TRBJ2-3; 7 nucleotides match TRBD2. V was pared by 5 bases and J by 2 bases, with 16 bases of the junction left unmatched. The CDR3 runs to 18 residues. Germline V gene lookup returns CDR1 SGHTA and CDR2 FQGNSA. CDR3 DNA sequence: TGTGCCAGCAGCCCGTCGGGCGCTAGCGGTCCGACCACAGATACGCAGTATTTT. As protein: CASSPSGASGPTTDTQYF.

The CDR3 DNA follows: TGTGCCAGCAGAAACAGGGTTAGGAACACTGAAGCTTTCTTT. Translating it yields CASRNRVRNTEAFF. The chain combines TRBV6-5 with TRBJ1-1; D may be TRBD1 (6 bases). This CDR3 has 14 residues. Germline values: CDR1 MNHEY, CDR2 SVGAGI. The V end was cut by 6 bases, the J end by 1 base, with 12 bases between.

The rearrangement joins TRBV6-5 to TRBJ2-5; TRBD2 is a possible D gene (5 bases). There are 14 residues in the CDR3. Germline CDR1 and CDR2: MNHEY and SVGAGI. Trimming removed 0 bases at V and 4 bases at J, with 9 bases between. CDR3 sequence (DNA): TGTGCCAGCAGTTACTCGACGGGGAGAGAGACCCAGTACTTC. Translated, it gives CASSYSTGRETQYF.

The chain employs TRBV19 and TRBJ2-1, with 8 bases that match TRBD1. The CDR3 spans 15 residues. Germline CDR1 reads LNHDA; CDR2 reads SQIVND (reference sequence). Trimming removed 7 bases from V and 0 bases from J; junction bases left unmatched: 5. The CDR3 region is CASTLDRASYNEQFF. Written as DNA, the CDR3 is TGTGCCAGTACTTTGGACAGGGCCTCCTACAATGAGCAGTTCTTC.